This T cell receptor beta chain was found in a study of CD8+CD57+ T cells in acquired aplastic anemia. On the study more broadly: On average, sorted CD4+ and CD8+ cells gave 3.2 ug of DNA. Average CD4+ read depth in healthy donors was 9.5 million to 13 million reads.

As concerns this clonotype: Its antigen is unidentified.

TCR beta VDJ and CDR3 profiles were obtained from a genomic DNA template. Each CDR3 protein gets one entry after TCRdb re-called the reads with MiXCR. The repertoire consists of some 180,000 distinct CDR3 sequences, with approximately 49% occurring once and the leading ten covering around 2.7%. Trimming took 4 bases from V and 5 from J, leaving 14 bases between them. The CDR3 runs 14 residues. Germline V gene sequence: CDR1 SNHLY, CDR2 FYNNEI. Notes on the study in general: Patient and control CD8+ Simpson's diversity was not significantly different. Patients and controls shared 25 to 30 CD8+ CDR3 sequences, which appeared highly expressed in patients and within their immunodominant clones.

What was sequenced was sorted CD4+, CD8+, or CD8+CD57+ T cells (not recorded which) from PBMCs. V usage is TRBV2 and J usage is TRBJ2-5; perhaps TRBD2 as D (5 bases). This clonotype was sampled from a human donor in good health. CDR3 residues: CASSVSGIGETQYF. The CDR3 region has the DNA TGTGCCAGCAGTGTGTCGGGGATCGGGGAGACCCAGTACTTC.